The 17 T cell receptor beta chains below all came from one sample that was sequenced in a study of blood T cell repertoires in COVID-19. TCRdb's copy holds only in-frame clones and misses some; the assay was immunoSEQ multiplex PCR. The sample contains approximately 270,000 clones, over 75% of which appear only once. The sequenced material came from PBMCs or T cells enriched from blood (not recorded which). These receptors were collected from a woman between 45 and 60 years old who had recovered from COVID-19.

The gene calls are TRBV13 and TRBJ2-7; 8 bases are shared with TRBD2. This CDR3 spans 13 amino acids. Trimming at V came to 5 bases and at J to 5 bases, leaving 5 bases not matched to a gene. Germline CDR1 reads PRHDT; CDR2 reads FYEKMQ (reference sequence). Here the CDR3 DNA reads TGTGCCAGCAGCCCCGGGGGGGCCAACGAGCAGTACTTC. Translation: CASSPGGANEQYF.

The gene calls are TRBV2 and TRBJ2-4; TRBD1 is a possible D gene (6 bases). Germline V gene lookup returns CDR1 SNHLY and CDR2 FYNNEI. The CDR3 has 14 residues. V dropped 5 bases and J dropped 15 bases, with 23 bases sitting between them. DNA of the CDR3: TGTGCCAGCAGTTACAGGGAAGGTCGCATGTTTCGGTACTTC. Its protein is CASSYREGRMFRYF.

In nucleotides, the CDR3 is TGTGCCAGCTCACTACCTAGCGGGAGGGTCTACAATGAGCAGTTCTTC. It yields the protein CASSLPSGRVYNEQFF. The gene calls are TRBV18 and TRBJ2-1; 12 bases are a match to TRBD2. CDR3 length: 16 residues. V shed 4 bases and J 3 bases; nucleotides not matched to a gene: 4. Germline-derived CDR1 and CDR2 are KGHSH and LQKENI.

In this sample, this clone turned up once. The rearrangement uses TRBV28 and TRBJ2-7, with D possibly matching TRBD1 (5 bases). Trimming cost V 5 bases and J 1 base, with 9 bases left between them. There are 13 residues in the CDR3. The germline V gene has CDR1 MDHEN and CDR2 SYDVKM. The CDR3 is CASSQGRSYEQYF. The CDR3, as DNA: TGTGCCAGCAGTCAGGGCAGGTCCTACGAGCAGTACTTC.

The chain's CDR3 is CASSPTDRGGAEAFF. CDR3 sequence (DNA): TGTGCCAGCAGCCCGACGGACAGGGGTGGGGCTGAAGCTTTCTTT. The gene calls are TRBV11-2 and TRBJ1-1; 9 bases align to TRBD1. The germline CDR1 and CDR2 sequences are SGHAT and FQNNGV. V lost 5 bases to trimming and J lost 6 bases; unmatched junction nucleotides: 10. The CDR3 is 15 residues long. Drawing the rest from reference TRBV11-2 and TRBJ1-1, the complete variable domain is EAGVAQSPRYKIIEKRQSVAFWCNPISGHATLYWYQQILGQGPKLLIQFQNNGVVDDSQLPKDRFSAERLKGVDSTLKIQPAKLEDSAVYLCASSPTDRGGAEAFFGQGTRLTVV.

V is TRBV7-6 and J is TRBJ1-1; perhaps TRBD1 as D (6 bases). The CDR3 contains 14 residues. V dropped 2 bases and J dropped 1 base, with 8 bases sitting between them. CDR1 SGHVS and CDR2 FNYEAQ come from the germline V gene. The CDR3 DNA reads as TGTGCCAGCAGCTTATTGGGGGCGAACACTGAAGCTTTCTTT. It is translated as CASSLLGANTEAFF.

The chain's CDR3 is CASSLVPGNIQYF. The CDR3 DNA reads TGTGCCAGCAGCTTAGTTCCAGGGAACATTCAGTACTTC. V is TRBV7-2 and J is TRBJ2-4; D possibly corresponds to TRBD1 (5 bases). V lost 1 base, J lost 7 bases, and 8 bases lay in between. The CDR3 sequence is 13 residues long. The germline V gene encodes CDR1 SGHTA and CDR2 FQGNSA.

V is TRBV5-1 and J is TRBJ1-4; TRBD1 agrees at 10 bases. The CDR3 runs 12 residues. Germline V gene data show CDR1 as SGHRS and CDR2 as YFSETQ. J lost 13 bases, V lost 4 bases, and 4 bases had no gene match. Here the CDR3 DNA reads TGCGCCAGCAGCCCGGGACAGGGGCGACTGTTTTTT. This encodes CASSPGQGRLFF.

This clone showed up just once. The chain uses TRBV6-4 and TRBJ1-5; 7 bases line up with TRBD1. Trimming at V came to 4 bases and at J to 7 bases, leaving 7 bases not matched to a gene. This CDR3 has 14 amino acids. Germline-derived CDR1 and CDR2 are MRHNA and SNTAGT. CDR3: CASSVGGAGQPQHF. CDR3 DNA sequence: TGTGCCAGCAGTGTAGGGGGCGCAGGGCAGCCCCAGCATTTT.

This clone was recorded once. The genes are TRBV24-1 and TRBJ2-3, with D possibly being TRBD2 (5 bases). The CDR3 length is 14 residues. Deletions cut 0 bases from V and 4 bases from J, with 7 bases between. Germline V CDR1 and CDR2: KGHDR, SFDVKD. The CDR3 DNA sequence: TGTGCCACCAGTGATTTGCGGGGTGCAGATACGCAGTATTTT. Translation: CATSDLRGADTQYF.

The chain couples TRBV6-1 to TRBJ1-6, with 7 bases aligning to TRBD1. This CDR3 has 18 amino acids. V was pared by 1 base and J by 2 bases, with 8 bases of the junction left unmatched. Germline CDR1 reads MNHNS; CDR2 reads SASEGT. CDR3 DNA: TGTGCCAGCAGTGAAGAGGCAGGGGGGCTCCCCTATAATTCACCCCTCCACTTT. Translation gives CASSEEAGGLPYNSPLHF.

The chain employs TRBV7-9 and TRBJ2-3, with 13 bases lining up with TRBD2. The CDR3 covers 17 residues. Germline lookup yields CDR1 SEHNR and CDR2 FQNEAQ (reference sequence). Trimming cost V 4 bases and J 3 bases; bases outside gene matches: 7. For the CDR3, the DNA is TGTGCCAGCAGCTCCATTGGACTAGCGGGAGATACAGATACGCAGTATTTT. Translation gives CASSSIGLAGDTDTQYF.

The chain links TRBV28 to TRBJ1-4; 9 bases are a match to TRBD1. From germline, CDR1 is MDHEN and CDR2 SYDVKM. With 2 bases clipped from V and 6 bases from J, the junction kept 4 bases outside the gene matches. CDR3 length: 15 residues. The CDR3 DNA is TGTGCCAGCAGTTTAGTGGGACAGGGTTATGAAAAACTGTTTTTT. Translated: CASSLVGQGYEKLFF.

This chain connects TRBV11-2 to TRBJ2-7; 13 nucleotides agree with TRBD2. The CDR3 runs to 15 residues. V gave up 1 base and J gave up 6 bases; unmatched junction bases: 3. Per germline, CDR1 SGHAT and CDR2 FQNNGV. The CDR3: CASSLVLAGGAEQYF. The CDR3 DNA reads TGTGCCAGCAGCTTAGTACTAGCGGGAGGGGCCGAGCAGTACTTC.

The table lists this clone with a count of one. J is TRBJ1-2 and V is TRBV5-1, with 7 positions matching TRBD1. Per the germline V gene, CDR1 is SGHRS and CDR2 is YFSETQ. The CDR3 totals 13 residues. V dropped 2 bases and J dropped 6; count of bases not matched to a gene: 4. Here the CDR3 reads CASSFPTGDGYTF. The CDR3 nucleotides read TGCGCCAGCAGCTTTCCCACAGGGGATGGCTACACCTTC.

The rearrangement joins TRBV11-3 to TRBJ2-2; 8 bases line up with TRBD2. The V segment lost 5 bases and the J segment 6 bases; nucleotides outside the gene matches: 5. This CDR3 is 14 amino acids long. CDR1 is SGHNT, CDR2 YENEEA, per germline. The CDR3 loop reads CASSARLASGELFF. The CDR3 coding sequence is TGTGCCAGCAGCGCCAGACTAGCGTCCGGGGAGCTGTTTTTT.

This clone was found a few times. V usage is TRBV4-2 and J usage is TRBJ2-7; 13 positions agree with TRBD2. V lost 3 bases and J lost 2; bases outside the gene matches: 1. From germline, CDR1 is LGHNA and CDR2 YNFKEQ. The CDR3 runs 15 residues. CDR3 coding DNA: TGTGCCAGCAGCCAGGGGACTAGCGGGACCTACGAGCAGTACTTC. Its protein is CASSQGTSGTYEQYF.